This passage covers 10 T cell receptor beta chains from one sample sequenced in a study of blood T cell repertoires in COVID-19 (dated by TCRdb to the early 2020s). The library relied on the immunoSEQ multiplex PCR assay. TCRdb took this table from immuneACCESS and kept in-frame rearrangements with V and J called. Such tables lack part of the clones; where checked against another copy, unresolved V genes explain under half of the gap, and the rest is unexplained. This sample is represented by just under 45,000 clones; 88% of them were singletons. 1% to 1.5% of the sample is taken by the ten largest. The sequencing sample was made of peripheral blood. These TCRs come from a woman aged 35 to 49 with acute or convalescent COVID-19.

This clone has just one count. This chain joins TRBV28 and TRBJ2-7; 8 bases line up with TRBD1. The germline gives CDR1 MDHEN, CDR2 SYDVKM. V shed 5 bases, J shed 13 bases, and the junction held 10 bases outside the gene matches. The CDR3 is 12 residues long. DNA of the CDR3: TGTGCCAGCAGTGGGGGACAGGTCCAGTTATACTTC. Amino acid sequence: CASSGGQVQLYF.

The rearrangement uses TRBV29-1 and TRBJ1-1; D remains unclear. Trimming pared 6 bases from V and 1 base from J, leaving 6 bases between. This CDR3 has 11 amino acids. Germline V gene lookup returns CDR1 SQVTM and CDR2 ANQGSEA. The chain's CDR3 is CSVSPNTEAFF. Here the CDR3 DNA reads TGCAGCGTCTCCCCGAACACTGAAGCTTTCTTT.

The chain has TRBV7-9 and TRBJ1-4; 8 nucleotides match TRBD1. Germline V gene data show CDR1 as SEHNR and CDR2 as FQNEAQ (reference sequence). Trimming took 0 bases from V and 8 from J; bases not matched to a gene: 2. The CDR3 is made up of 14 amino acids. The CDR3 spells CASSLAGQGEKLFF. CDR3 DNA sequence: TGTGCCAGCAGCTTAGCTGGACAGGGAGAAAAACTGTTTTTT.

The CDR3 DNA reads as TGTGCCAGCAGCATCGGGACAGTCGACTATGGCTACACCTTC. Amino acid sequence: CASSIGTVDYGYTF. The V gene is TRBV14, the J gene TRBJ1-2; TRBD1 matches 7 bases. This CDR3 contains 14 residues. Trimming at V came to 5 bases and at J to 3 bases, leaving 6 bases not matched to a gene. The germline CDR1 and CDR2 sequences are SGHDN and FVKESK.

The rearrangement joins TRBV7-9 to TRBJ1-6; 9 bases align to TRBD1. Trimming at V came to 2 bases and at J to 1 base, leaving 9 bases not matched to a gene. Looked up from germline, CDR1 is SEHNR and CDR2 is FQNEAQ (reference sequence). The CDR3 has 19 residues. CDR3 nucleotide sequence: TGTGCCAGCAGCTTATTCCGGGACAGGGAAGGATCCTATAATTCACCCCTCCACTTT. Its protein product is CASSLFRDREGSYNSPLHF.

CDR3 protein: CASSLRTSQSDNEQFF. DNA for the CDR3: TGTGCCAGCAGCTTAAGGACTAGCCAATCCGACAATGAGCAGTTCTTC. The V gene is TRBV7-9, the J gene TRBJ2-1, with 8 nucleotides matching TRBD2. The CDR3 totals 16 residues. V gave up 2 bases and J gave up 5 bases; unmatched junction bases: 8. Germline CDR1 is SEHNR and CDR2 is FQNEAQ (reference sequence).

Only a few counts were recorded for this clone. The chain has TRBV28 and TRBJ1-1; D perhaps matches TRBD1 (5 bases). Germline V gene sequence: CDR1 MDHEN, CDR2 SYDVKM. The CDR3 runs to 16 residues. V dropped 1 base and J dropped 1 base, with 13 bases sitting between them. CDR3 amino acids: CASSLYGERGNTEAFF. CDR3 bases: TGTGCCAGCAGTTTATATGGGGAAAGGGGGAACACTGAAGCTTTCTTT.

This clone was seen a handful of times. The chain joins TRBV3-1 (or the pseudogene TRBV3-2) to TRBJ2-7, with 9 positions matching TRBD2. The CDR3 has 18 amino acids. Unmatched junction bases numbered 17, after V lost 8 bases and J lost 0 bases. CDR1 is LGHDT, CDR2 YNNKEL, per germline (reference sequence). The CDR3 nucleotides read TGTGCCAGCGGATTTATGGCTAGCGGGGCCATAGCCTCCTACGAGCAGTACTTC. Amino acid sequence: CASGFMASGAIASYEQYF.

The genes are TRBV2 and TRBJ2-5; 9 nucleotides align to TRBD1. Germline values: CDR1 SNHLY, CDR2 FYNNEI. With 6 bases clipped from V and 0 bases from J, the junction kept 11 bases outside the gene matches. This CDR3 region has 17 residues. The CDR3 nucleotides are TGTGCCAGCAGCCCCGGGACAGGGATGTCGTACCAAGAGACCCAGTACTTC. Translated, it gives CASSPGTGMSYQETQYF.

The rearrangement links TRBV19 to TRBJ2-3; tentative D call: TRBD1 (5 bases). The V and J ends lost 4 bases and 0 bases respectively, with 14 bases between them. CDR3 length: 16 residues. Germline V CDR1 and CDR2: LNHDA, SQIVND (reference sequence). Here the CDR3 DNA reads TGTGCCAGTAGTAAAAGGGGTTCCACTAGCACAGATACGCAGTATTTT. Protein sequence: CASSKRGSTSTDTQYF.